This is a list of T cell receptor beta chains from one sample in a study of somatic mutations in cytotoxic T cells in rheumatoid arthritis. TCRdb keeps only in-frame clones here, not all; method: immunoSEQ multiplex PCR. Among approximately 13,000 clones listed, 70% to 80% were seen once. The sequencing input was CD8+ T cells sorted from blood. The receptors originated from a woman in her 40s in good health. The CDR3 runs from the conserved cysteine through the conserved F or W. Each record gives: V gene, CDR3 length, clone size, D gene, J gene, CDR3 protein, CDR3 DNA. The D gene is left open where the match is weak. Size values are once, few and many counts, or a class for expanded clones, and some rows have none.

V: TRBV4-3; length: 17; size: -; D: TRBD2; J: TRBJ2-1; CDR3: CASSQGGTSGLGNEQFF; DNA: TGCGCCAGCAGCCAAGGGGGGACTAGCGGCTTGGGGAATGAGCAGTTCTTC
V: TRBV6-5; length: 16; size: -; D: TRBD1; J: TRBJ1-2; CDR3: CASSSWTGGVGDGYTF; DNA: TGTGCCAGCAGTTCCTGGACAGGGGGCGTCGGAGATGGCTACACCTTC
V: TRBV12-5; length: 13; size: -; D: -; J: TRBJ1-1; CDR3: CASGLGQNTEAFF; DNA: TGTGCTAGTGGTTTGGGGCAGAACACTGAAGCTTTCTTT
V: TRBV11-2; length: 15; size: once; D: -; J: TRBJ2-3; CDR3: CASSFRGGGGDTQYF; DNA: TGTGCCAGCAGCTTTAGGGGGGGCGGTGGAGATACGCAGTATTTT
V: TRBV5-1; length: 14; size: once; D: -; J: TRBJ2-1; CDR3: CASSLSFFYNEQFF; DNA: TGCGCCAGCAGCTTGAGTTTCTTCTACAATGAGCAGTTCTTC
V: TRBV27; length: 13; size: few; D: -; J: TRBJ1-1; CDR3: CASSLTGYTEAFF; DNA: TGTGCCAGCAGTTTAACAGGCTACACTGAAGCTTTCTTT
V: TRBV6-1; length: 16; size: -; D: TRBD2; J: TRBJ2-5; CDR3: CASSETGLAGQETQYF; DNA: TGTGCCAGCAGTGAAACCGGACTAGCGGGCCAAGAGACCCAGTACTTC
V: TRBV4-3; length: 15; size: -; D: -; J: TRBJ2-1; CDR3: CASSQETGSYNEQFF; DNA: TGCGCCAGCAGCCAAGAGACAGGCTCCTACAATGAGCAGTTCTTC
V: TRBV27; length: 14; size: few; D: -; J: TRBJ2-1; CDR3: CASSHNRDYNEQFF; DNA: TGTGCCAGCAGTCACAACAGGGACTACAATGAGCAGTTCTTC
V: TRBV5-1; length: 18; size: once; D: TRBD1; J: TRBJ2-6; CDR3: CASSPGQGGGAGANVLTF; DNA: TGCGCCAGCAGCCCTGGACAGGGAGGAGGCGCTGGGGCCAACGTCCTGACTTTC
V: TRBV11-2; length: 15; size: medium-sized; D: -; J: TRBJ2-1; CDR3: CASSLVHSPRDEQFF; DNA: TGTGCCAGCAGCTTAGTACACAGTCCCAGGGATGAGCAGTTCTTC
V: TRBV4-3; length: 19; size: -; D: TRBD2; J: TRBJ2-1; CDR3: CASSQGGGGGRASYNEQFF; DNA: TGCGCCAGCAGCCAAGGTGGGGGGGGCGGGAGGGCTTCCTACAATGAGCAGTTCTTC
V: TRBV29-1; length: 13; size: -; D: -; J: TRBJ1-2; CDR3: CSVEEQGGYGYTF; DNA: TGCAGCGTTGAAGAACAGGGCGGCTATGGCTACACCTTC
V: TRBV5-4; length: 15; size: -; D: -; J: TRBJ1-4; CDR3: CASSLAGLVDEKLFF; DNA: TGTGCCAGCAGCTTGGCCGGGCTGGTGGATGAAAAACTGTTTTTT
V: TRBV28; length: 16; size: -; D: -; J: TRBJ1-2; CDR3: CASSSAQTGINYGYTF; DNA: TGTGCCAGCAGTTCGGCCCAAACAGGGATTAACTATGGCTACACCTTC
V: TRBV9; length: 16; size: -; D: TRBD2; J: TRBJ2-1; CDR3: CASSVSSGNPYNEQFF; DNA: TGTGCCAGCAGCGTATCCAGCGGGAACCCCTACAATGAGCAGTTCTTC
V: TRBV25-1; length: 16; size: -; D: TRBD1; J: TRBJ2-3; CDR3: CASSGNRDRGTDTQYF; DNA: TGTGCCAGCAGTGGGAACCGGGACAGGGGCACAGATACGCAGTATTTT
V: TRBV5-6; length: 14; size: -; D: -; J: TRBJ2-7; CDR3: CASNPGQGTYEQYF; DNA: TGTGCCAGCAACCCGGGGCAGGGGACCTACGAGCAGTACTTC
V: TRBV7-9; length: 18; size: -; D: TRBD1; J: TRBJ2-6; CDR3: CASSDTGQGRDGANVLTF; DNA: TGTGCCAGCAGCGACACGGGACAGGGAAGGGACGGGGCCAACGTCCTGACTTTC
V: TRBV7-8; length: 14; size: once; D: TRBD1; J: TRBJ2-1; CDR3: CASSTGTERNEQFF; DNA: TGTGCCAGCAGCACCGGGACAGAGCGCAATGAGCAGTTCTTC
V: TRBV19; length: 13; size: -; D: -; J: TRBJ1-1; CDR3: CASSWQVNTEAFF; DNA: TGTGCCAGTAGTTGGCAGGTGAACACTGAAGCTTTCTTT
V: TRBV4-3; length: 15; size: few; D: -; J: TRBJ1-1; CDR3: CASSRLAGTGAGAFF; DNA: TGCGCCAGCAGCCGCCTCGCCGGGACTGGGGCTGGGGCTTTCTTT
V: TRBV6-1; length: 18; size: -; D: TRBD2; J: TRBJ2-5; CDR3: CASSVNGLAGGPQETQYF; DNA: TGTGCCAGCAGTGTTAACGGACTAGCGGGGGGCCCCCAAGAGACCCAGTACTTC
V: TRBV7-6; length: 14; size: -; D: TRBD2; J: TRBJ2-1; CDR3: CASSVGLAYNEQFF; DNA: TGTGCCAGCAGCGTGGGACTAGCCTACAATGAGCAGTTCTTC
V: TRBV11-2; length: 13; size: -; D: -; J: TRBJ1-1; CDR3: CASSLGRNTEAFF; DNA: TGTGCCAGCAGCTTAGGGAGGAACACTGAAGCTTTCTTT
V: TRBV2; length: 14; size: -; D: -; J: TRBJ1-4; CDR3: CASSDSGVAEKLFF; DNA: TGTGCCAGCAGTGATTCAGGGGTCGCGGAAAAACTGTTTTTT
V: TRBV7-8; length: 15; size: -; D: -; J: TRBJ2-7; CDR3: CASSFEGLSSYEQYF; DNA: TGTGCCAGCAGCTTTGAAGGGCTAAGCTCCTACGAGCAGTACTTC
V: TRBV9; length: 15; size: -; D: TRBD2; J: TRBJ2-1; CDR3: CASSVGNSGVNEQFF; DNA: TGTGCCAGCAGCGTAGGGAATAGCGGGGTCAATGAGCAGTTCTTC
V: TRBV28; length: 11; size: -; D: -; J: TRBJ1-1; CDR3: CASSLGSIAFF; DNA: TGTGCCAGCAGTTTAGGATCGATAGCTTTCTTT
V: TRBV2; length: 14; size: few; D: -; J: TRBJ1-5; CDR3: CASSDGDLNQPQHF; DNA: TGTGCCAGCAGTGATGGCGATCTCAATCAGCCCCAGCATTTT
V: TRBV10-2; length: 13; size: -; D: -; J: TRBJ1-5; CDR3: CASSEGRIQPQHF; DNA: TGCGCCAGCAGTGAGGGAAGGATTCAGCCCCAGCATTTT
V: TRBV7-2; length: 13; size: few; D: -; J: TRBJ2-7; CDR3: CASSGTSSYEQYF; DNA: TGTGCCAGCAGCGGGACAAGCTCCTACGAGCAGTACTTC
V: TRBV19; length: 15; size: -; D: -; J: TRBJ2-7; CDR3: CASSIDLGSSYEQYF; DNA: TGTGCCAGTAGTATAGATCTAGGGAGTTCCTACGAGCAGTACTTC
V: TRBV2; length: 13; size: -; D: -; J: TRBJ1-6; CDR3: CASRADSDSPLHF; DNA: TGTGCCAGCAGGGCGGACAGTGATTCACCCCTCCACTTT
V: TRBV6-5; length: 14; size: -; D: -; J: TRBJ2-7; CDR3: CASSYQAEVDEQYF; DNA: TGTGCCAGCAGTTACCAGGCAGAGGTGGACGAGCAGTACTTC
V: TRBV7-9; length: 16; size: -; D: -; J: TRBJ1-2; CDR3: CASSFSDGEYWYGYTF; DNA: TGTGCCAGCAGCTTTAGTGATGGGGAGTATTGGTATGGCTACACCTTC
V: TRBV2; length: 13; size: -; D: TRBD2; J: TRBJ2-1; CDR3: CASRLAGYNEQFF; DNA: TGTGCCAGCAGGCTAGCGGGGTACAATGAGCAGTTCTTC
V: TRBV27; length: 13; size: -; D: -; J: TRBJ2-5; CDR3: CATSGQGAETQYF; DNA: TGTGCCACCTCGGGACAAGGGGCAGAGACCCAGTACTTC
V: TRBV5-4; length: 16; size: -; D: TRBD1; J: TRBJ1-1; CDR3: CASSLSWDRARTEAFF; DNA: TGTGCCAGCAGCTTGAGTTGGGACAGGGCTAGAACTGAAGCTTTCTTT
V: TRBV28; length: 14; size: few; D: TRBD1; J: TRBJ1-2; CDR3: CASSFKTGGKGYTF; DNA: TGTGCCAGCAGTTTTAAGACAGGGGGCAAGGGCTACACCTTC
V: TRBV13; length: 13; size: -; D: -; J: TRBJ2-3; CDR3: CASSPTSTDTQYF; DNA: TGTGCCAGCAGCCCGACTAGTACAGATACGCAGTATTTT
V: TRBV5-1; length: 14; size: -; D: -; J: TRBJ2-2; CDR3: CASSLEQGIGELFF; DNA: TGCGCCAGCAGCTTGGAGCAGGGCATCGGGGAGCTGTTTTTT